Reported below is one TCR beta chain. Its antigen is not identified. The data are from a study of cytomegalovirus exposure and HLA in healthy donors. About the research overall: Of some 400 genotyped donors, approximately 84% clustered with self-reported Caucasian donors. Study observations and caveats: Later analysis associated a missense DCLRE1C variant with TCR beta V- and J-gene trimming. The authors enumerated around 150 TCR beta chains as linked to cytomegalovirus.

PCR primers comprised 60 Vbeta and 13 Jbeta primers. Repertoires were generated with immunoSEQ multiplex PCR, while TCRdb's copy carries only in-frame clones and drops some. The sample carries about 120,000 clones, under 90% recorded once. The CDR3 spans 15 residues. Germline CDR1 and CDR2: KGHSH and LQKENI. V gave up 2 bases and J gave up 4 bases; unmatched junction bases: 5. J is TRBJ2-5 and V is TRBV18, with 9 nucleotides matching TRBD1. Sequenced: PBMCs. The receptor was isolated from a woman between 25 and 40 years old in good health and CMV-seronegative. The CDR3 coding sequence is TGTGCCAGCTCACCAGCTGGGACAGGGCTAGAGACCCAGTACTTC. This sequence encodes CASSPAGTGLETQYF.